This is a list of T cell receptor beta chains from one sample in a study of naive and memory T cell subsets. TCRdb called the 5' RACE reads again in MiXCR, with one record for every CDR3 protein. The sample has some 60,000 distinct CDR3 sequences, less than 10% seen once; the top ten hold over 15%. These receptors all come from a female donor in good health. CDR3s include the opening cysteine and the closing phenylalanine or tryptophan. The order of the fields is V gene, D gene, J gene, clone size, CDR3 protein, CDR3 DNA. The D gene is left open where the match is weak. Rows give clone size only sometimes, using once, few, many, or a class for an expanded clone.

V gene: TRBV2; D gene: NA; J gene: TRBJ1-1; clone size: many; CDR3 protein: CASSDRQVNTEAFF; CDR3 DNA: TGTGCCAGCAGTGATCGCCAGGTGAACACTGAAGCTTTCTTT
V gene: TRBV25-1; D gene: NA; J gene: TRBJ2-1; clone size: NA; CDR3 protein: CASSESIGPGTNEQFF; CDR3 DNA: TGTGCCAGCAGTGAATCTATTGGGCCCGGGACCAATGAGCAGTTCTTC
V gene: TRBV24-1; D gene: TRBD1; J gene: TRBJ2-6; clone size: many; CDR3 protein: CATGGTGASGANVLTF; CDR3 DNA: TGTGCCACTGGAGGGACAGGAGCCTCTGGGGCCAACGTCCTGACTTTC
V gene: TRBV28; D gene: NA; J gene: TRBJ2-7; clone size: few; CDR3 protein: CASSLGSGTETGEQYF; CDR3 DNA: TGTGCCAGCAGTTTAGGGTCCGGGACGGAGACGGGGGAGCAGTACTTC
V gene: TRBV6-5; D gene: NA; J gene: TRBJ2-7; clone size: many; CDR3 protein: CASSYPPLIASVEQYF; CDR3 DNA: TGTGCCAGCAGTTACCCCCCCTTAATTGCAAGTGTCGAGCAGTACTTC
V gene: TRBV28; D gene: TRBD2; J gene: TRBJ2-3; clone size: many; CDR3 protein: CASSTVLGLADTDTQYF; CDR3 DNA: TGTGCCAGCAGTACCGTCCTGGGACTAGCGGACACAGATACGCAGTATTTT
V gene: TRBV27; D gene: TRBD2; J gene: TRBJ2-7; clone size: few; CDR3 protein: CASSLASGYEQYF; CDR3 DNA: TGTGCCAGCAGTTTAGCTAGCGGGTACGAGCAGTACTTC
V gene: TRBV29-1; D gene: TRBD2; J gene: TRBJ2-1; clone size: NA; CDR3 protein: CSGRTRRNEQFF; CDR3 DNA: TGCAGCGGGAGGACTAGGAGGAATGAGCAGTTCTTC
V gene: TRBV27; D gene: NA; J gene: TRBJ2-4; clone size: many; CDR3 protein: CASSFSSGILNIQYF; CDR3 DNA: TGTGCCAGCAGTTTTAGTTCGGGGATACTAAACATTCAGTACTTC
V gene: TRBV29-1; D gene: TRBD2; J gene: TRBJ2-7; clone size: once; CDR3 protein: CSVEQWGRDSYEQYF; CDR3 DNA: TGCAGCGTTGAGCAGTGGGGGAGGGACTCCTACGAGCAGTACTTC
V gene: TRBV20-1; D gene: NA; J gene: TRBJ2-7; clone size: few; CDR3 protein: CSASSVNSYEQYF; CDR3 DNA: TGCAGTGCTAGTTCTGTGAATTCCTACGAGCAGTACTTC
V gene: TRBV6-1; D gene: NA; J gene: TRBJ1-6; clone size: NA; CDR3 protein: CASSEYPAPLHF; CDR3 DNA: TGTGCCAGCAGCGAATATCCCGCACCCCTCCACTTT
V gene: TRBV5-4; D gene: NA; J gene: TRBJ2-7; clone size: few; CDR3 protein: CASSPGVTYYEQYF; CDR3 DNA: TGTGCCAGCAGCCCCGGAGTAACCTATTACGAGCAGTACTTC
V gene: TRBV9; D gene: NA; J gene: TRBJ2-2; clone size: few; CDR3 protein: CASSVGGSGELFF; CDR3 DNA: TGTGCCAGCAGCGTAGGAGGGTCCGGGGAGCTGTTTTTT
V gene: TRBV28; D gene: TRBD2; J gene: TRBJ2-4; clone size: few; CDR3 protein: CASSFPAGGRKNIQYF; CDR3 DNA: TGTGCCAGCAGTTTTCCAGCGGGAGGGCGGAAAAACATTCAGTACTTC
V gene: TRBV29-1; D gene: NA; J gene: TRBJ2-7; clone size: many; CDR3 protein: CSVRGFVEASYEQYF; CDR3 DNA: TGCAGCGTCCGGGGGTTTGTAGAAGCCTCCTACGAGCAGTACTTC
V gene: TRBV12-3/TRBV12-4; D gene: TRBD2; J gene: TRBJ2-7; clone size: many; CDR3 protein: CASSRSGTSSYEQYF; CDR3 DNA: TGTGCCAGCAGTCGAAGCGGGACGAGCTCCTACGAGCAGTACTTC
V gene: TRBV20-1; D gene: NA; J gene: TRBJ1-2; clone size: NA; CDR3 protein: CSARDLPGPRYGYTF; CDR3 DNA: TGCAGTGCTAGAGATCTGCCGGGACCCCGCTATGGCTACACCTTC
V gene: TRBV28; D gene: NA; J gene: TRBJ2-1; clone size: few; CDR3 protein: CASSPPPGHTYNEQFF; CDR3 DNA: TGTGCCAGCAGTCCACCGCCGGGACATACGTACAATGAGCAGTTCTTC
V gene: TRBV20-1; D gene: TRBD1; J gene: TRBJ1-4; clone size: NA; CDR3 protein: CSALGQPNEKLFF; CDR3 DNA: TGCAGTGCGTTGGGACAGCCTAATGAAAAACTGTTTTTT
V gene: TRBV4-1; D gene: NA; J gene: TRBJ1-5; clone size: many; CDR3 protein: CASSPDSVGNQPQHF; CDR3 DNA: TGCGCCAGCAGCCCCGACTCAGTGGGCAATCAGCCCCAGCATTTT
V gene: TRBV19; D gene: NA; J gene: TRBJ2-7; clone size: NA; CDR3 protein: CASSHGGDIAYEQYF; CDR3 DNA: TGTGCCAGTTCGCATGGGGGGGACATCGCCTACGAGCAGTACTTC
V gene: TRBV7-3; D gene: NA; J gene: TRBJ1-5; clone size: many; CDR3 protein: CASSITNVNQPQHF; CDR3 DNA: TGTGCCAGCAGTATTACGAATGTCAATCAGCCCCAGCATTTT
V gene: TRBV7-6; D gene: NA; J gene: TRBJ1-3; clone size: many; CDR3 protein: CASSLVPRSSGNTIYF; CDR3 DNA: TGTGCCAGCAGCTTAGTACCCAGGAGCTCTGGAAACACCATATATTTT
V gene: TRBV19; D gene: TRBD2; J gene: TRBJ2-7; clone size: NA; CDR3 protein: CASASGSSYEQYF; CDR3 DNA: TGTGCCAGTGCTAGCGGGAGCTCCTACGAGCAGTACTTC
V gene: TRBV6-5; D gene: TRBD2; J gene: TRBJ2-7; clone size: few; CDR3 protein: CASRGTSISYEQYF; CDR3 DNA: TGTGCCAGCAGGGGGACTAGCATATCGTACGAGCAGTACTTC
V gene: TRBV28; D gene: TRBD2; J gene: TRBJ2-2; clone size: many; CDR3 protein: CASSLWTSGNTGELFF; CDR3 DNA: TGTGCCAGCAGTTTATGGACTAGCGGGAACACCGGGGAGCTGTTTTTT